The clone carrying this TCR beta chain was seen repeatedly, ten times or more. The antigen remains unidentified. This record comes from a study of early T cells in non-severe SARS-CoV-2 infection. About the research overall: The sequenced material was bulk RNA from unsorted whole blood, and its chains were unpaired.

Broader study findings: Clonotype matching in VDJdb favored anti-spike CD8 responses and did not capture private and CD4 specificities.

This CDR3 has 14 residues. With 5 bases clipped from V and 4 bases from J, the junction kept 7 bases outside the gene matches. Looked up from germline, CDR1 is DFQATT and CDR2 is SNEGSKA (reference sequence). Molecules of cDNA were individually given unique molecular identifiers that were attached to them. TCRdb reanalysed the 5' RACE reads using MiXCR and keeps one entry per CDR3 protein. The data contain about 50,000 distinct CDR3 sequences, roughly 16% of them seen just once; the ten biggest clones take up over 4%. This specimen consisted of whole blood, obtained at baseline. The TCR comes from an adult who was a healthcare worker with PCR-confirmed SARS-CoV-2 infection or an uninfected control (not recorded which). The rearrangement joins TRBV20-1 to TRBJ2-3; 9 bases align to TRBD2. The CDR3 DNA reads TGCAGTGCTCCCCCGCGGGAGGGGCCAGATACGCAGTATTTT. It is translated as CSAPPREGPDTQYF.